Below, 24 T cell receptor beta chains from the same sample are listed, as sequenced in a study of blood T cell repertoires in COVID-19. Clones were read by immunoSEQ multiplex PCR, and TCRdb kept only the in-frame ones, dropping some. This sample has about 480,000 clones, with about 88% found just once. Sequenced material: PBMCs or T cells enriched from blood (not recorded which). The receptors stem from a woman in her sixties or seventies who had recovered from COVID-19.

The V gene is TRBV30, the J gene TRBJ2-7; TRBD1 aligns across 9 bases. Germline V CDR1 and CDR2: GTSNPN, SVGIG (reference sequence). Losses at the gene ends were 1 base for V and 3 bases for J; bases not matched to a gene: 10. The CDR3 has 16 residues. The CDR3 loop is CAWSGKSGTGSYEQYV. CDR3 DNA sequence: TGTGCCTGGAGTGGAAAGTCCGGGACAGGGAGCTACGAGCAGTACGTC.

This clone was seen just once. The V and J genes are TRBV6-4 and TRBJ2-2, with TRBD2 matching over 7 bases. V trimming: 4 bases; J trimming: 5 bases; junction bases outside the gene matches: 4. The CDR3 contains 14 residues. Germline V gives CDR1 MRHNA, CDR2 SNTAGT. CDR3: CASSVGGKTGELFF. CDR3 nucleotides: TGTGCCAGCAGTGTCGGGGGGAAGACCGGGGAGCTGTTTTTT.

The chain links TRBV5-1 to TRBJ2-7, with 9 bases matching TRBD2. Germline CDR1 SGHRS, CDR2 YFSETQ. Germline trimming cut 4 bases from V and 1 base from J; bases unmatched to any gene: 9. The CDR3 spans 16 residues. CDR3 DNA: TGCGCCAGCAGCCCAACCCCTAGCGGGGCTTCCTACGAGCAGTACTTC. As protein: CASSPTPSGASYEQYF.

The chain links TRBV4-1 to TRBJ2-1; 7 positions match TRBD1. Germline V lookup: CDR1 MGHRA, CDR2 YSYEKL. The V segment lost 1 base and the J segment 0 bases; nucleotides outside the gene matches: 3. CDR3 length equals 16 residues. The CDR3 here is CASSQVTGPSYNEQFF. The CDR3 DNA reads TGCGCCAGCAGCCAAGTGACAGGGCCCTCCTACAATGAGCAGTTCTTC.

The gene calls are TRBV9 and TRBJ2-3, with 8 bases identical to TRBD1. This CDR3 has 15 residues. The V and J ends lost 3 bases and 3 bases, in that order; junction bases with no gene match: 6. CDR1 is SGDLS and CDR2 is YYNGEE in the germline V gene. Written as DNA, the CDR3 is TGTGCCAGCAGCGATATAGGACAGGGTACAGATACGCAGTATTTT. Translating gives CASSDIGQGTDTQYF.

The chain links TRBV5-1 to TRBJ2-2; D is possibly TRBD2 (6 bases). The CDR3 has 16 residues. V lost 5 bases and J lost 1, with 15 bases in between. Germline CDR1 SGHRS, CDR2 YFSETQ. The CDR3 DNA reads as TGCGCCAGCAGTCCCTTTTGGGGGGAGAACACCGGGGAGCTGTTTTTT. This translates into CASSPFWGENTGELFF.

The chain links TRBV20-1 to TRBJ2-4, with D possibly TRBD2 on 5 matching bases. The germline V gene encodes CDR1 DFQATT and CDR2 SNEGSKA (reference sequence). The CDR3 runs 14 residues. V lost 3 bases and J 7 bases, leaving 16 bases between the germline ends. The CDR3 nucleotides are TGCAGTGCTAGTGGAGGTGGTTCATATAACATTCAGTACTTC. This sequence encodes CSASGGGSYNIQYF.

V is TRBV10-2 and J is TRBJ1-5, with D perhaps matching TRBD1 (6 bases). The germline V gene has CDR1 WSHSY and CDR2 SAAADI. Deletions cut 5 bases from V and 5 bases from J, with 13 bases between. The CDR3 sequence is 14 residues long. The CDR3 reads CASSRPGDYQPQHF. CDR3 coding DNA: TGCGCCAGCAGTAGGCCAGGGGATTATCAGCCCCAGCATTTT.

The DNA of the CDR3 is TGTGCTAGTGGTTTGGCACAGGGATATTGGGGTTTTCAGCCCCAGCATTTT. Translated: CASGLAQGYWGFQPQHF. The chain carries TRBV12-5 and TRBJ1-5, with TRBD1 as a possible D gene (6 bases). Per the germline V gene, CDR1 is LGHNT and CDR2 is FRNRAP. This CDR3 spans 17 amino acids. V shed 1 base and J shed 6 bases, with 19 bases lying between them.

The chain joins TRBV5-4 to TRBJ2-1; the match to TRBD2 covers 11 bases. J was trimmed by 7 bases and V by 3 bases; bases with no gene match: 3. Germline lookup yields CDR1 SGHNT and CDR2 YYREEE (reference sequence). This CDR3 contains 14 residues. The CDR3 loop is CASSSGLAGNEQFF. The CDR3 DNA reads TGTGCCAGCAGCTCAGGACTAGCGGGTAATGAGCAGTTCTTC.

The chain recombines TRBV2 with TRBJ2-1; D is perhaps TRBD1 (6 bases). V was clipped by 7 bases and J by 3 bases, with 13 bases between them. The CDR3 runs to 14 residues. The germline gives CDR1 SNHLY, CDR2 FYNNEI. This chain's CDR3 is CASKTGKGYNEQFF. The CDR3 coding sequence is TGTGCCAGCAAAACAGGGAAGGGCTACAATGAGCAGTTCTTC.

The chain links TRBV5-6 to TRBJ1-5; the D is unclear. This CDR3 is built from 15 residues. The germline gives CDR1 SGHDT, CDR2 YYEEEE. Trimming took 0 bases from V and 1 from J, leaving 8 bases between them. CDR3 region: CASSLGTGSNQPQHF. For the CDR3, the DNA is TGTGCCAGCAGCTTGGGGACGGGAAGCAATCAGCCCCAGCATTTT.

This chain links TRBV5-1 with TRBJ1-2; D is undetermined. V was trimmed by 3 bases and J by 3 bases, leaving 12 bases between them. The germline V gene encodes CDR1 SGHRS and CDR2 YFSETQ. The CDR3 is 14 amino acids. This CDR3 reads CASSSRREDYGYTF. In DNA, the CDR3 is TGCGCCAGCAGCTCCCGACGGGAGGACTATGGCTACACCTTC. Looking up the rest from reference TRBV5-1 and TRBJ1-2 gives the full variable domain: KAGVTQTPRYLIKTRGQQVTLSCSPISGHRSVSWYQQTPGQGLQFLFEYFSETQRNKGNFPGRFSGRQFSNSRSEMNVSTLELGDSALYLCASSSRREDYGYTFGSGTRLTVV.

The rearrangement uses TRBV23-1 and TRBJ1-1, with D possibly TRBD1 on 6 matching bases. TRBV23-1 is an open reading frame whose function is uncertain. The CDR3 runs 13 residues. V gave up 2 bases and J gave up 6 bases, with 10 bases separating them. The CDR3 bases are TGCGCCAGCAGTCAAATGCCAGGGGCTGAAGCTTTCTTT. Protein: CASSQMPGAEAFF.

The CDR3 reads CASSTDRGMYNSPLHF. In nucleotides, the CDR3 is TGCGCCAGCAGCACGGACAGGGGGATGTATAATTCACCCCTCCACTTT. V is TRBV5-1 and J is TRBJ1-6, with 10 bases that match TRBD1. V was pared by 4 bases and J by 4 bases, with 5 bases of the junction left unmatched. The germline CDR1 and CDR2 sequences are SGHRS and YFSETQ. This CDR3 comprises 16 residues.

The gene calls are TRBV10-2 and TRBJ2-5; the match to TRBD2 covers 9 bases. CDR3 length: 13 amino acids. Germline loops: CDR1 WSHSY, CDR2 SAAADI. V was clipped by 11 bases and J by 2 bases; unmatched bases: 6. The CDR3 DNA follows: TGCGCCGTCCAGCGGGGGGTGCAAGAGACCCAGTACTTC. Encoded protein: CAVQRGVQETQYF.

CDR3 sequence (DNA): TGTGCCAGCAGCCCCCGGACAGATACCTACGAGCAGTACTTC. Residues: CASSPRTDTYEQYF. This rearrangement joins TRBV11-2 to TRBJ2-7, with D tentatively TRBD1 (6 bases). The germline CDR1 and CDR2 sequences are SGHAT and FQNNGV. V was clipped by 5 bases and J by 2 bases, with 13 bases between them. CDR3 size: 14 residues.

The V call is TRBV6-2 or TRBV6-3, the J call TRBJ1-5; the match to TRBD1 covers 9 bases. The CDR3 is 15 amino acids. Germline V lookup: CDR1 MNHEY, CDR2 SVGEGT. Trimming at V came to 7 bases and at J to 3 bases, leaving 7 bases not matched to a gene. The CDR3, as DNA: TGTGCCAGCAACCCGGGACAGGGATACAATCAGCCCCAGCATTTT. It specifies CASNPGQGYNQPQHF.

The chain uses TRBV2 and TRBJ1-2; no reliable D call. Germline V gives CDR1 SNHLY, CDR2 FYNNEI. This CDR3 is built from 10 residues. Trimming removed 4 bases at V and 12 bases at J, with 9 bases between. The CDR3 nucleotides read TGTGCCAGCAGTGGTATTTATGACACCTTC. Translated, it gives CASSGIYDTF.

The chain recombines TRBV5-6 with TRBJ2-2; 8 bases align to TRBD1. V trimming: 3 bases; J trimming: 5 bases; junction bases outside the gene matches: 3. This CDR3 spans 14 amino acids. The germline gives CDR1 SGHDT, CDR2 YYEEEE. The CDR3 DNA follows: TGTGCCAGCAGCTGGACAGGGATAACCGGGGAGCTGTTTTTT. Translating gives CASSWTGITGELFF.

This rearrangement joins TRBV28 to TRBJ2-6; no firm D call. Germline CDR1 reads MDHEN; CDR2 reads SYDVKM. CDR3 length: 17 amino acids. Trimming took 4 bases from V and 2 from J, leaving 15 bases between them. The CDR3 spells CASSSLPGKPGANVLTF. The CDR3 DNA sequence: TGTGCCAGCAGTTCCCTTCCGGGTAAACCTGGGGCCAACGTCCTGACTTTC.

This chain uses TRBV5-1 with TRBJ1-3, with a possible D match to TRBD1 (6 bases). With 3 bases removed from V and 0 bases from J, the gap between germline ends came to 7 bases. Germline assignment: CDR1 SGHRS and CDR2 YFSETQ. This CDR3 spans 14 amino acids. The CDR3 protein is CASSWDISGNTIYF. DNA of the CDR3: TGCGCCAGCAGCTGGGACATCTCTGGAAACACCATATATTTT.

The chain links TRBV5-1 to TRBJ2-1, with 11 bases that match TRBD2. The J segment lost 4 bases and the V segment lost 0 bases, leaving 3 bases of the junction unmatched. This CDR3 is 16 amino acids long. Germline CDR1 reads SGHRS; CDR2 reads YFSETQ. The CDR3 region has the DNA TGCGCCAGCAGCTTGGATCCTAGCGGGGGGTACAATGAGCAGTTCTTC. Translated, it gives CASSLDPSGGYNEQFF.

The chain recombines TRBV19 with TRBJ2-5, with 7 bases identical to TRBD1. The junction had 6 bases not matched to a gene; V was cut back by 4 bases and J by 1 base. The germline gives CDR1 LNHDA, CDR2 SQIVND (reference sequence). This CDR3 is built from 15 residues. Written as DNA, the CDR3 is TGTGCCAGTAGTAGAAAATCAGGGGGCCAAGAGACCCAGTACTTC. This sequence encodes CASSRKSGGQETQYF.